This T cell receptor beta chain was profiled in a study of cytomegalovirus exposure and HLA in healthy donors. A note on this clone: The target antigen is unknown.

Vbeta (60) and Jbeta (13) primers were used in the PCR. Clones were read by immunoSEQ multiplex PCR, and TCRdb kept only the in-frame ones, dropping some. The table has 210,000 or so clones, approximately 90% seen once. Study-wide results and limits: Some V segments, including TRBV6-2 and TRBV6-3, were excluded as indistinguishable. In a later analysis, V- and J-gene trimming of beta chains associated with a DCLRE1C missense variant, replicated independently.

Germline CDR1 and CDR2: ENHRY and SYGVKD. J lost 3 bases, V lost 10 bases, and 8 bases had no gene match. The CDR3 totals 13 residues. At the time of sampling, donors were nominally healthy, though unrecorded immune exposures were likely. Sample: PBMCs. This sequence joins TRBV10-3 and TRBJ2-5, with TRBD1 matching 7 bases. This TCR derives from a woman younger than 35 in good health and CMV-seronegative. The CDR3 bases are TGTGCCACCAGAGAGGGGGCTAAAGAGACCCAGTACTTC. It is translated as CATREGAKETQYF.